This T cell receptor (beta chain) derives from a study of early T cells in non-severe SARS-CoV-2 infection. General study findings and limits: Matches to VDJdb favored anti-spike CD8 responses and missed private and CD4 specificities.

This CDR3 has 13 residues. V shed 5 bases, J shed 1 base, and the junction held 1 base outside the gene matches. Germline V gene lookup returns CDR1 MNHEY and CDR2 SVGAGI. In its sample, this clonotype was seen a few times. No antigen is known for it. Unique molecular identifiers tagged individual cDNA molecules. MiXCR was run by TCRdb on the 5' RACE reads, yielding one entry per CDR3 protein. In the table there are 90,000 to 100,000 distinct CDR3 sequences, around 14% of which are singletons. The sequence came from an adult who was a healthcare worker with PCR-confirmed SARS-CoV-2 infection or an uninfected control (not recorded which). The rearrangement uses TRBV6-5 and TRBJ1-1; 7 bases fit TRBD1. The material sequenced was whole blood. The CDR3: CASSRTGNTEAFF. CDR3 coding DNA: TGTGCCAGCAGTCGGACAGGGAACACTGAAGCTTTCTTT.